The clone carrying this T cell receptor beta chain was seen a handful of times. CDR3 length equals 14 residues. The germline V and J ends were trimmed by 2 bases and 7 bases, with 9 bases remaining between them. Per the germline V gene, CDR1 is ENHRY and CDR2 is SYGVKD. Original processing methods: Estimates of nucleated cell counts were drawn from the amplification of reference gene primers. The table came from immunoSEQ multiplex PCR; TCRdb's copy has only in-frame clones and leaves some out. That table supplies the V and J calls and clone size; D and trimming were determined from the DNA. This table has tens of thousands of clones, approximately 82% appearing once. This entry comes from a study of blood T cell repertoires in COVID-19. Overall study context: Researchers got acute and convalescent COVID-19 samples from the United States, Italy and Spain. The cDNA or gDNA used as material had been derived from T cells, B-cell-depleted T cells, or PBMCs.

The sequenced sample consisted of peripheral blood. The TCR comes from a human donor in a cohort sampled during active COVID-19. V is TRBV10-3 and J is TRBJ1-6; unclear D gene. CDR3 amino acids: CAISELGVNSPLHF. The CDR3 DNA reads TGTGCCATCAGTGAGCTCGGAGTGAATTCACCCCTCCACTTT.